This T cell receptor beta chain was identified in a study of T cells after yellow fever vaccination. In the study overall: The fractions with low cell numbers were processed using SMART-Seq v4 Ultra Low Input.

On this clonotype itself: Antigen specificity is unknown.

Regarding the study as a whole: When the response was secondary, it was weaker but reached its peak faster, day 5 versus 15.

Via MiXCR, TCRdb re-called the 5' RACE reads, giving one row per CDR3 protein. The sample includes 450,000 to 600,000 distinct CDR3 sequences, approximately 13% of them seen just once. This CDR3 has 15 amino acids. Germline CDR1 reads DFQATT; CDR2 reads SNEGSKA (reference sequence). Trimming took 6 bases from V and 6 from J; bases not matched to a gene: 16. The clonotype comes from a man younger than 45 who received the YFV17D yellow fever vaccine. The V call is TRBV20-1, the J call TRBJ1-2, with TRBD1 identical over 7 bases. Sequencing used PBMCs, obtained on the day of the yellow fever booster vaccination. CDR3 sequence: CSAYPKTGSDNGYTF. The DNA of the CDR3 is TGCAGTGCCTACCCGAAGACAGGGTCGGATAATGGCTACACCTTC.